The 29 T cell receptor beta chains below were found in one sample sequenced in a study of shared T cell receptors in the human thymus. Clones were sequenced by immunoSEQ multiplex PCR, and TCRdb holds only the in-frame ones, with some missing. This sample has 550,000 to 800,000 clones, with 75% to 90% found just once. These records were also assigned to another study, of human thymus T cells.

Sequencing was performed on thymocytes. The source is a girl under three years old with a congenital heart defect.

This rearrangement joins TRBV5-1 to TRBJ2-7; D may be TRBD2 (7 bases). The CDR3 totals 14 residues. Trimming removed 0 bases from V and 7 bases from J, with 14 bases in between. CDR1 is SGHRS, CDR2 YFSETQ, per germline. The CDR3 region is CASSLAGGAWEQYF. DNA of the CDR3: TGCGCCAGCAGCTTGGCTGGGGGGGCTTGGGAGCAGTACTTC.

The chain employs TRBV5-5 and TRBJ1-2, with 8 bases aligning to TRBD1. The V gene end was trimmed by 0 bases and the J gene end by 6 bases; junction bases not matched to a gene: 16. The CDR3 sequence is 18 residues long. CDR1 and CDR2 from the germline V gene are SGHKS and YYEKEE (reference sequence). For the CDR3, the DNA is TGTGCCAGCAGCTTGGCCCCTACTAGGACAGGGATCCTGAATGGCTACACCTTC. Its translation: CASSLAPTRTGILNGYTF.

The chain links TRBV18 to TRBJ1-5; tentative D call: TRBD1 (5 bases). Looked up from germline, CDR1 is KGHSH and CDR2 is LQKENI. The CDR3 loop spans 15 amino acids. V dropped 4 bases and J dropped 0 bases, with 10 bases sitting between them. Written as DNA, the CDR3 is TGTGCCAGCTCACGGGGCGATGATAGCAATCAGCCCCAGCATTTT. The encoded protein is CASSRGDDSNQPQHF.

CDR3 sequence (DNA): TGTGCCAGCAGCTTACAGGGGGCGTATACTGAAGCTTTCTTT. Translation: CASSLQGAYTEAFF. V and J are TRBV11-2 and TRBJ1-1; TRBD1 aligns across 8 bases. This CDR3 has 14 residues. CDR1 SGHAT and CDR2 FQNNGV come from the germline V gene. After removal of 2 bases from V and 5 bases from J, the junction contained 4 bases not matched to a gene.

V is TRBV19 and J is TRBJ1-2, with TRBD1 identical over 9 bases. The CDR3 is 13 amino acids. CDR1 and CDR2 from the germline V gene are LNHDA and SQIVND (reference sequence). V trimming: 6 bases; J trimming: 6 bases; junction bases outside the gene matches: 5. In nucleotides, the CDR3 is TGTGCCAGTAGCCGGACAGGGGAAAATGGCTACACCTTC. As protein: CASSRTGENGYTF.

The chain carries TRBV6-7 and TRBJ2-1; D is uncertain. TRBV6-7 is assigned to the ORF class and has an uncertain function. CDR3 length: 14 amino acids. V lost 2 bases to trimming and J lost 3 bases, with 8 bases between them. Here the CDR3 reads CASSYLTGYNEQFF. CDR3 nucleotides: TGTGCCAGCAGTTACCTGACTGGCTACAATGAGCAGTTCTTC.

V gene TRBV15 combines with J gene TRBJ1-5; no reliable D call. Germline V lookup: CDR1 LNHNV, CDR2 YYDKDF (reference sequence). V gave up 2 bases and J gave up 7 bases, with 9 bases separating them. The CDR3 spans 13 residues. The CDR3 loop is CATSRNLTQPQHF. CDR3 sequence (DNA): TGTGCCACCAGCAGAAATCTAACGCAGCCCCAGCATTTT.

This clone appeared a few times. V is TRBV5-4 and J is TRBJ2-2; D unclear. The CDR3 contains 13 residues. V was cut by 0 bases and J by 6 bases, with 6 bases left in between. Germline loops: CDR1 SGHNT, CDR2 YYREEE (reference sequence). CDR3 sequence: CASSLGRSGELFF. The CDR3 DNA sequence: TGTGCCAGCAGCTTGGGCAGGTCCGGGGAGCTGTTTTTT.

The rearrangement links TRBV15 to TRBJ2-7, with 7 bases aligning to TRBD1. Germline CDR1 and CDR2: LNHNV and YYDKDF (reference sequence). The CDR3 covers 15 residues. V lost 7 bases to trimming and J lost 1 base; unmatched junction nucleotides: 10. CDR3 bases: TGTGCCACCAAGGGTCAAGCAGGGGGATCCTACGAGCAGTACTTC. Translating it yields CATKGQAGGSYEQYF.

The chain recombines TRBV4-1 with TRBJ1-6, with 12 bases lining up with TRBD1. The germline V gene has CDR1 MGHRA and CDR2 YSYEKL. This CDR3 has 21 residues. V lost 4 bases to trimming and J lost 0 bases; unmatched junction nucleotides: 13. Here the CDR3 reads CASSRDRGLTSVFSYNSPLHF. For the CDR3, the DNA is TGCGCCAGCAGCCGGGACAGGGGGCTAACGTCTGTATTCTCCTATAATTCACCCCTCCACTTT.

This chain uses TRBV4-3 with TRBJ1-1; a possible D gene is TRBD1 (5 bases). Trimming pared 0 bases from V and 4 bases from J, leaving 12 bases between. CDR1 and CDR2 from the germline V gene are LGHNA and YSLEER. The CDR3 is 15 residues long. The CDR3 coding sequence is TGCGCCAGCAGCCAAGATTTTGGGGGGTGCACTGAAGCTTTCTTT. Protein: CASSQDFGGCTEAFF.

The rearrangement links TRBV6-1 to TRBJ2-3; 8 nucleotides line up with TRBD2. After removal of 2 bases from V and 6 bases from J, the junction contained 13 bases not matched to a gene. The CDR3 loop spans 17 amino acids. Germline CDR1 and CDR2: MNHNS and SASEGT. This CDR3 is CASSEPSGGFLGDTQYF. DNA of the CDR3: TGTGCCAGCAGTGAACCAAGCGGGGGCTTCCTTGGGGATACGCAGTATTTT.

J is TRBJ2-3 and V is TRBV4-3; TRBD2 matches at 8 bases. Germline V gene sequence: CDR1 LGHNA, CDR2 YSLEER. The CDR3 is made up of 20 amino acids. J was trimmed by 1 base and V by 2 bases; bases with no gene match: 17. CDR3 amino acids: CASSQSFWRGAPFGTDTQYF. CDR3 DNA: TGCGCCAGCAGCCAATCTTTCTGGCGGGGGGCCCCCTTTGGCACAGATACGCAGTATTTT.

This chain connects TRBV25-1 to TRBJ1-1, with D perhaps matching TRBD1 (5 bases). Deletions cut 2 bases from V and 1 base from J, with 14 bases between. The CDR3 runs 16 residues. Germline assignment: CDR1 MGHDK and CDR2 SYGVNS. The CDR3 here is CASSEGAVCENTEAFF. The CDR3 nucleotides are TGTGCCAGCAGTGAAGGGGCAGTCTGCGAGAACACTGAAGCTTTCTTT. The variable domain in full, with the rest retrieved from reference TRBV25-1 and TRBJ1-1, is EADIYQTPRYLVIGTGKKITLECSQTMGHDKMYWYQQDPGMELHLIHYSYGVNSTEKGDLSSESTVSRIRTEHFPLTLESARPSHTSQYLCASSEGAVCENTEAFFGQGTRLTVV.

CDR3 amino acids: CASSLVPSGGTDTQYF. DNA for the CDR3: TGTGCCAGCAGCTTAGTCCCTAGCGGGGGCACAGATACGCAGTATTTT. The chain links TRBV7-6 to TRBJ2-3; TRBD2 agrees at 9 bases. Germline V gene lookup returns CDR1 SGHVS and CDR2 FNYEAQ. This CDR3 spans 16 amino acids. Unmatched junction bases numbered 3, after V lost 1 base and J lost 1 base.

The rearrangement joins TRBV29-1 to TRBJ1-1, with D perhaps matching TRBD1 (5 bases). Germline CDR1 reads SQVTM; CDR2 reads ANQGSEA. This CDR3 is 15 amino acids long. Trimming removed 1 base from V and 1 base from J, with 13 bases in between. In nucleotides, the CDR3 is TGCAGCGTTGAAGTCGCGATTAGGGGGAACACTGAAGCTTTCTTT. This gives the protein CSVEVAIRGNTEAFF.

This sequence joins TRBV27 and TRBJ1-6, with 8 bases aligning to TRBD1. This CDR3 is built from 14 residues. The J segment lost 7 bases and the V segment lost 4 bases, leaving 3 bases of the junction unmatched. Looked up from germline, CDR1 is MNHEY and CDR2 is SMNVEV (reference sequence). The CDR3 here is CASSWTGRNSPLHF. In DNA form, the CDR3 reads TGTGCCAGCAGTTGGACAGGGAGGAATTCACCCCTCCACTTT.

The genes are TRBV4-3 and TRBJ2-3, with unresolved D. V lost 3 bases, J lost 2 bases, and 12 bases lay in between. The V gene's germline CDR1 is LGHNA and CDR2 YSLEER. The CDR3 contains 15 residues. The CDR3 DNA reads TGCGCCAGCAGCCACTCCTGGCAGTACACAGATACGCAGTATTTT. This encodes CASSHSWQYTDTQYF.

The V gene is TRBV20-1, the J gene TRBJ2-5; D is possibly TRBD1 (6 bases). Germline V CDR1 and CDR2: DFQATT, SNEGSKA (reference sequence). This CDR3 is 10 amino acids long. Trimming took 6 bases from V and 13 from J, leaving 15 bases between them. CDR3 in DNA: TGCAGTGCCGACGGACAGAGACTGTACTTC. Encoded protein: CSADGQRLYF.

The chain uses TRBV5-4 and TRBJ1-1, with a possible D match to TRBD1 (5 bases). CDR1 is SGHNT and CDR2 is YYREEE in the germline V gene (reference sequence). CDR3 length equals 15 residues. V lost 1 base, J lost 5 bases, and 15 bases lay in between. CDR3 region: CASSLYRQGGTEAFF. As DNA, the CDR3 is TGTGCCAGCAGCTTGTATCGCCAGGGAGGGACTGAAGCTTTCTTT.

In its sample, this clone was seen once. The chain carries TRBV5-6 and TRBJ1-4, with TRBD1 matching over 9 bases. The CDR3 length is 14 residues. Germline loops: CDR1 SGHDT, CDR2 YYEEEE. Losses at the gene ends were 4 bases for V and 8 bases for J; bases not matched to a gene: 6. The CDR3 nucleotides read TGTGCCAGCAGCCCGGACAGGGGCTTAGAAAAACTGTTTTTT. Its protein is CASSPDRGLEKLFF.

CDR3 nucleotide sequence: TGTGCCAGCCAAACTTCCCTCCGGGACAGAACTTTCATGAACACTGAAGCTTTCTTT. This encodes CASQTSLRDRTFMNTEAFF. The gene calls are TRBV28 and TRBJ1-1, with 7 nucleotides matching TRBD1. The V segment lost 8 bases and the J segment 0 bases; nucleotides outside the gene matches: 21. Germline V lookup: CDR1 MDHEN, CDR2 SYDVKM. The CDR3 spans 19 residues.

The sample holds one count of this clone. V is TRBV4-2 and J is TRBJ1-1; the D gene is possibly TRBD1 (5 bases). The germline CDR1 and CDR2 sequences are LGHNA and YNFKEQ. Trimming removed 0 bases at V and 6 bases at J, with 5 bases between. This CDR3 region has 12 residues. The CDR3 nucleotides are TGTGCCAGCAGCCAAGAACAGGCTGAAGCTTTCTTT. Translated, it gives CASSQEQAEAFF.

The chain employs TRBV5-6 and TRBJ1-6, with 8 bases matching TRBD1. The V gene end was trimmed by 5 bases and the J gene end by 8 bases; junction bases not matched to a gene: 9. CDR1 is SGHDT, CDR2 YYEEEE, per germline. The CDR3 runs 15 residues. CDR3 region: CASRGAGTGYSPLHF. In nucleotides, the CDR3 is TGTGCCAGCAGGGGGGCCGGGACAGGTTATTCACCCCTCCACTTT.

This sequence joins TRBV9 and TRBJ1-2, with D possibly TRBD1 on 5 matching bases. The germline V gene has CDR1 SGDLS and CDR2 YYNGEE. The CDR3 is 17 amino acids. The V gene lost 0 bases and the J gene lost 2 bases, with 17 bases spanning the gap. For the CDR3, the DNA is TGTGCCAGCAGCGTAGGAGGAGGGAGGGGACCAAACTATGGCTACACCTTC. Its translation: CASSVGGGRGPNYGYTF.

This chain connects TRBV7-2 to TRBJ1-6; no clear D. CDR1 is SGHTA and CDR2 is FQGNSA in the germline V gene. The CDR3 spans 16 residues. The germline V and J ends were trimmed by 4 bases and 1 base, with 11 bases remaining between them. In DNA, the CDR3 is TGTGCCAGCAGCTCCCCTGGACTATCCTATAATTCACCCCTCCACTTT. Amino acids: CASSSPGLSYNSPLHF.

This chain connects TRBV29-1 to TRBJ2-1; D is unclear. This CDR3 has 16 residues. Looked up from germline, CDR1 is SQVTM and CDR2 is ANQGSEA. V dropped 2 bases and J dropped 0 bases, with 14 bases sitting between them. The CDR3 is CSVELVLPSSYNEQFF. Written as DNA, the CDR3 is TGCAGCGTTGAATTGGTCCTACCGAGCTCCTACAATGAGCAGTTCTTC.

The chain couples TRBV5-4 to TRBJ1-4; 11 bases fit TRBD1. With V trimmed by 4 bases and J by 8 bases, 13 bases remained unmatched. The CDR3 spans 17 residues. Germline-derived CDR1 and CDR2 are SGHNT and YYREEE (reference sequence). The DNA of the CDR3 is TGTGCCAGCAGCCTGAGAGCCGGACAGGGGGCGGGAGAAAAACTGTTTTTT. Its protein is CASSLRAGQGAGEKLFF.

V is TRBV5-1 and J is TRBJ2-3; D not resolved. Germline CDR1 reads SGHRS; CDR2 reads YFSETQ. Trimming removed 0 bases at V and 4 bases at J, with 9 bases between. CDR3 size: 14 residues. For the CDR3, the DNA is TGCGCCAGCAGCTTGGGGGCGCTTCCAGATACGCAGTATTTT. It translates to CASSLGALPDTQYF.